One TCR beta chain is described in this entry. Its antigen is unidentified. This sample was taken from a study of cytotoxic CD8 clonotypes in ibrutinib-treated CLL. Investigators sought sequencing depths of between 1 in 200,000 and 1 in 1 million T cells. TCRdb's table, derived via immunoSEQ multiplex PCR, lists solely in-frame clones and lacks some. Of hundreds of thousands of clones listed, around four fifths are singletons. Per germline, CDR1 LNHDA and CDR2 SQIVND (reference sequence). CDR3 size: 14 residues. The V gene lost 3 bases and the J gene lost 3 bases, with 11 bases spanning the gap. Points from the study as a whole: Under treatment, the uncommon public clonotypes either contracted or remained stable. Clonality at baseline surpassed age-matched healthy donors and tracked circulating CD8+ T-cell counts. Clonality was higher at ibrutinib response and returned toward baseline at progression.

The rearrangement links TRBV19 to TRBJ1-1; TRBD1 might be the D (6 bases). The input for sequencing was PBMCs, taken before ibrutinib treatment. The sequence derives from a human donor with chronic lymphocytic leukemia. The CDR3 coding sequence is TGTGCCAGTAGTATTCGTCCAGGGGACACTGAAGCTTTCTTT. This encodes CASSIRPGDTEAFF. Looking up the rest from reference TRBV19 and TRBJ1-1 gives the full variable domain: DGGITQSPKYLFRKEGQNVTLSCEQNLNHDAMYWYRQDPGQGLRLIYYSQIVNDFQKGDIAEGYSVSREKKESFPLTVTSAQKNPTAFYLCASSIRPGDTEAFFGQGTRLTVV.